What follows are 3 T cell receptor beta chains derived from one specimen sequenced in a study of T cell changes during pregnancy in multiple sclerosis. Clones were sequenced by immunoSEQ multiplex PCR, and TCRdb holds only the in-frame ones, with some missing. The table records tens of thousands of clones, 85% to 90% of them present only once. The sequencing here drew on CD4+ T cells from peripheral blood mononuclear cells, taken in the first trimester of pregnancy. The receptors were sampled from a female donor in good health, enrolled as a control in a pregnancy study.

The chain has TRBV18 and TRBJ2-7; no clear D gene. V dropped 6 bases and J dropped 2 bases, with 14 bases sitting between them. In germline, CDR1 is KGHSH, CDR2 LQKENI. The CDR3 has 14 amino acids. This CDR3 reads CASSPNQVAYEQYF. For the CDR3, the DNA is TGTGCCAGCTCCCCAAACCAGGTTGCCTACGAGCAGTACTTC.

The chain combines TRBV5-4 with TRBJ2-5; D gene ambiguous. The CDR3 extends over 12 amino acids. Trimming took 1 base from V and 6 from J, leaving 7 bases between them. The germline V gene encodes CDR1 SGHNT and CDR2 YYREEE (reference sequence). The CDR3 DNA reads TGTGCCAGCAGCTTGTGGCGGAAGACCCAGTACTTC. Residues: CASSLWRKTQYF.

V is TRBV7-9 and J is TRBJ2-7; D uncertain. The CDR3 spans 14 residues. Germline CDR1 is SEHNR and CDR2 is FQNEAQ (reference sequence). The ends were cut back, 2 bases at V and 1 base at J, with 9 bases in the middle. The CDR3 loop is CASSLKMRSYEQYF. The CDR3, as DNA: TGTGCCAGCAGCTTAAAAATGAGGTCCTACGAGCAGTACTTC.